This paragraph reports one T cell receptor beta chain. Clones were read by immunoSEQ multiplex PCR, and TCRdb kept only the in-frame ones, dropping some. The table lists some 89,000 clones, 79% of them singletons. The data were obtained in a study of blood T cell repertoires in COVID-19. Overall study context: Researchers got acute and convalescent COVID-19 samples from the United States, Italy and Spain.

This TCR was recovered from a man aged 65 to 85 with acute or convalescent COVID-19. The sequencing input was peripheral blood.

The CDR3 protein is CASSSIGTFSDEQYF. CDR3 coding DNA: TGTGCCAGCAGTTCAATCGGGACTTTTAGTGACGAGCAGTACTTC. The chain has TRBV28 and TRBJ2-7; the D gene is possibly TRBD2 (6 bases). This CDR3 region has 15 residues. Germline CDR1 and CDR2: MDHEN and SYDVKM. V lost 4 bases and J 5 bases, leaving 18 bases between the germline ends.